The present T cell receptor (beta chain) was sequenced within a study of cytomegalovirus exposure and HLA in healthy donors. On the study more broadly: The same platform as the 650 to 700 first-cohort repertoires was used for the 95 to 150 validation repertoires, a later analysis reported.

Clones were sequenced by immunoSEQ multiplex PCR, and TCRdb holds only the in-frame ones, with some missing. Of about 56,000 clones listed, over 85% are singletons. Findings of the study overall: Most TCR sequences were seen very rarely across donors, but some public TCRs occurred in many. Associated with cytomegalovirus, according to the listing, were 150 to 200 TCR beta chains.

A word on this clone: Antigen specificity is unknown.

The germline CDR1 and CDR2 sequences are SQVTM and ANQGSEA. Trimming took 1 base from V and 2 from J, leaving 23 bases between them. This CDR3 contains 18 residues. This chain uses TRBV29-1 with TRBJ1-2; D might be TRBD1 (6 bases). The sequencing input was PBMCs. This clonotype originated in a young woman in good health and CMV-seronegative. CDR3 sequence (DNA): TGCAGCGTTGAAGTTCTAGAATGGGGGCCTGGCCGGAACTATGGCTACACCTTC. It codes for CSVEVLEWGPGRNYGYTF.